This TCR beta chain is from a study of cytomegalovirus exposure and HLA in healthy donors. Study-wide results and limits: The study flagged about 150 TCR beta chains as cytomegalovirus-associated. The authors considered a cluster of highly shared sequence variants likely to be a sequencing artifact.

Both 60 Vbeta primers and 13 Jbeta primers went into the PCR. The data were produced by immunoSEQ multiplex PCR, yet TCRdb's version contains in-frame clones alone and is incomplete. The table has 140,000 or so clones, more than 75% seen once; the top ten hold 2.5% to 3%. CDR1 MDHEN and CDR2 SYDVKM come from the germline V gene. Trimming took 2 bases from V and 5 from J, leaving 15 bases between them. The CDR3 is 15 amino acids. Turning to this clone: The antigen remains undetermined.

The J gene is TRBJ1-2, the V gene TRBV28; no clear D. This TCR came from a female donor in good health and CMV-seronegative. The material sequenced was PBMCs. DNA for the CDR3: TGTGCCAGCAGTTTACAGGTGGGAGGGCGGTATGGCTACACCTTC. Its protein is CASSLQVGGRYGYTF.